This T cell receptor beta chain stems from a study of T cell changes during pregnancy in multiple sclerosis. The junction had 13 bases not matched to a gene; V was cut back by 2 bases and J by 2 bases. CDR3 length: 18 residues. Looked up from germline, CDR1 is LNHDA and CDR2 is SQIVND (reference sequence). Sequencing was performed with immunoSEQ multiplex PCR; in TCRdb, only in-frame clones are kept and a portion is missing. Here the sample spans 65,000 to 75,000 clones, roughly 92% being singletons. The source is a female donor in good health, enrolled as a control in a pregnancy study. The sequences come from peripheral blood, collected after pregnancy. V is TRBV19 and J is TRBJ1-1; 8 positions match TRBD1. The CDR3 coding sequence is TGTGCCAGTAGTATAAGGCTCCGGGGCAGGGGGCTTAACACTGAAGCTTTCTTT. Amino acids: CASSIRLRGRGLNTEAFF.